A selection of T cell receptor beta chains follows, all from one sample in a study of blood T cell repertoires in COVID-19. Using immunoSEQ multiplex PCR, the repertoire was profiled, and TCRdb retains in-frame clones only, with some absent. The repertoire holds some 360,000 clones, with 87% as singletons. Sequencing used peripheral blood. These receptors were taken from a woman between 55 and 75 years old with COVID-19, enrolled during active disease. Each CDR3 is given with its conserved first and last residue. The D gene is left open where the match is weak. Clone size is not always given. Where it is, it says once, few, many or a class for expanded clones.

J,size,D,V,CDR3,DNA
TRBJ2-2,NA,TRBD2,TRBV7-2,CASSPPGGPGGELFF,TGTGCCAGCAGCCCCCCGGGGGGGCCTGGCGGGGAGCTGTTTTTT
TRBJ1-1,once,NA,TRBV2,CASRTGLLGNTEAFF,TGTGCCAGCAGAACAGGGCTTTTAGGGAACACTGAAGCTTTCTTT
TRBJ1-2,NA,NA,TRBV11-2,CASSLGGIYGYTF,TGTGCCAGCAGCTTAGGAGGGATCTATGGCTACACCTTC
TRBJ2-2,NA,TRBD2,TRBV28,CASSVGTSGRRELFF,TGTGCCAGCAGTGTAGGGACTAGCGGTCGCCGGGAGCTGTTTTTT
TRBJ2-1,NA,NA,TRBV5-1,CASSLEMSNEQFF,TGCGCCAGCAGCTTGGAAATGAGCAATGAGCAGTTCTTC
TRBJ2-3,NA,NA,TRBV9,CASSEQGYADTQYF,TGTGCCAGCAGCGAACAGGGTTATGCAGATACGCAGTATTTT
TRBJ1-2,once,NA,TRBV20-1,CSAFIYGYTF,TGCAGTGCTTTCATCTATGGCTACACCTTC
TRBJ1-2,NA,NA,TRBV14,CASSQPGTNYGYTF,TGTGCCAGCAGCCAACCAGGCACAAACTATGGCTACACCTTC
TRBJ2-1,NA,NA,TRBV21-1,CARSLAGAYNEQFF,TGTGCCAGGAGTCTGGCGGGGGCCTACAATGAGCAGTTCTTC
TRBJ1-1,NA,NA,TRBV28,CASTLDRVTEAFF,TGTGCCAGCACCCTAGACAGAGTCACTGAAGCTTTCTTT
TRBJ2-1,NA,NA,TRBV28,CASRDARASYNEQFF,TGTGCCAGCAGGGATGCGCGGGCCTCCTACAATGAGCAGTTCTTC
TRBJ1-1,NA,NA,TRBV6-2/TRBV6-3,CASSLTGDTEAFF,TGTGCCAGCAGTCTTACAGGAGACACTGAAGCTTTCTTT
TRBJ1-3,NA,NA,TRBV7-3,CASSLSGAGDTIYF,TGTGCCAGCAGCCTTAGTGGGGCGGGAGACACCATATATTTT
TRBJ1-2,NA,TRBD1,TRBV4-2,CASSQAGTADGYTF,TGTGCCAGCAGCCAAGCCGGGACAGCGGATGGCTACACCTTC
TRBJ1-6,NA,NA,TRBV6-5,CASGPGLINSPLHF,TGTGCCAGCGGCCCGGGACTCATAAATTCACCCCTCCACTTT
TRBJ1-1,NA,NA,TRBV18,CASSPTRNTEAFF,TGTGCCAGCTCACCGACACGAAACACTGAAGCTTTCTTT
TRBJ1-1,NA,NA,TRBV20-1,CSAAGIPEAFF,TGCAGTGCTGCAGGGATCCCTGAAGCTTTCTTT
TRBJ2-3,NA,NA,TRBV3-1/TRBV3-2,CASSLISGPDTQYF,TGTGCCAGCAGCCTTATCTCAGGGCCAGATACGCAGTATTTT
TRBJ2-2,once,NA,TRBV28,CASLGGNTGELFF,TGTGCCAGCCTGGGGGGGAACACCGGGGAGCTGTTTTTT
TRBJ1-6,NA,NA,TRBV5-6,CASQITGTRSPLHF,TGTGCCAGCCAAATAACAGGGACCCGTTCACCCCTCCACTTT
TRBJ2-1,NA,TRBD1,TRBV6-6,CASLPSGTDNEQFF,TGTGCCAGCTTACCTTCCGGGACAGACAATGAGCAGTTCTTC
TRBJ1-2,few,TRBD1,TRBV10-3,CATSPGQGVIYGYTF,TGTGCCACCAGTCCGGGACAGGGCGTAATCTATGGCTACACCTTC
TRBJ1-2,NA,TRBD1,TRBV6-6,CASTLDRVGYGYTF,TGTGCCAGCACTTTAGACAGGGTCGGCTATGGCTACACCTTC
TRBJ1-2,NA,NA,TRBV7-2,CASSLNPVGNGYTF,TGTGCCAGCAGCTTAAACCCGGTGGGCAATGGCTACACCTTC
TRBJ1-6,NA,TRBD1,TRBV3-1/TRBV3-2,CASSLGTGVTTLHF,TGTGCCAGCAGCCTAGGGACAGGGGTAACCACCCTCCACTTT
TRBJ1-4,NA,NA,TRBV14,CASSRSKGEKLFF,TGTGCCAGCAGCCGCTCGAAGGGGGAAAAACTGTTTTTT
TRBJ1-1,NA,TRBD1,TRBV27,CATHRGGNTEAFF,TGTGCCACCCACAGGGGAGGGAACACTGAAGCTTTCTTT
TRBJ2-3,NA,NA,TRBV5-5,CASSTRSPGITDTQYF,TGTGCCAGCAGCACCCGTAGTCCAGGGATAACGGATACGCAGTATTTT
TRBJ2-1,NA,TRBD2,TRBV9,CASSVATSGPYNEQFF,TGTGCCAGCAGCGTAGCAACTAGCGGTCCCTACAATGAGCAGTTCTTC
TRBJ2-7,once,NA,TRBV5-3,CARSLARGSSYEQYF,TGTGCCAGAAGCTTGGCCAGGGGTAGCTCCTACGAGCAGTACTTC
TRBJ1-6,NA,NA,TRBV7-9,CASRIEAYNSPLHF,TGTGCCAGCAGAATAGAGGCGTATAATTCACCCCTCCACTTT
TRBJ2-7,NA,NA,TRBV15,CATSSREVRVGEQYF,TGTGCCACCAGCAGCAGGGAGGTTAGAGTTGGCGAGCAGTACTTC
TRBJ1-4,once,TRBD1,TRBV10-1,CASSGRDRVSEKLFF,TGCGCCAGCAGTGGCCGGGACAGGGTATCGGAAAAACTGTTTTTT
TRBJ2-7,NA,NA,TRBV3-1/TRBV3-2,CASSQGSLYEQYF,TGTGCCAGCAGCCAAGGAAGCCTCTACGAGCAGTACTTC
TRBJ2-5,NA,TRBD2,TRBV19,CASSTPLVAGGGQETQYF,TGTGCCAGTAGTACCCCTCTGGTAGCGGGGGGAGGGCAAGAGACCCAGTACTTC
TRBJ2-1,NA,TRBD2,TRBV19,CASRLAGIYNEQFF,TGTGCCAGTCGACTAGCGGGGATCTACAATGAGCAGTTCTTC
TRBJ1-4,NA,NA,TRBV28,CASSWGEPGREKLFF,TGTGCCAGCAGTTGGGGGGAGCCAGGGAGGGAAAAACTGTTTTTT
TRBJ1-6,once,NA,TRBV5-4,CASSLRGVDYNSPLHF,TGTGCCAGCAGCTTGCGGGGGGTTGACTATAATTCACCCCTCCACTTT
TRBJ1-6,NA,TRBD1,TRBV19,CASSTQTGGGSPLHF,TGTGCCAGTAGTACCCAAACAGGGGGCGGTTCACCCCTCCACTTT
TRBJ2-1,few,TRBD1,TRBV29-1,CSVVKGAHPSYNEQFF,TGCAGCGTTGTGAAGGGGGCTCATCCCTCCTACAATGAGCAGTTCTTC
TRBJ1-4,NA,NA,TRBV5-1,CASSLSQGRGEKLFF,TGCGCCAGCAGCTTGTCACAAGGTCGAGGTGAAAAACTGTTTTTT
TRBJ1-5,NA,TRBD1,TRBV7-2,CASSLGQGGRGDQPQHF,TGTGCCAGCAGCTTAGGACAGGGGGGTCGTGGCGATCAGCCCCAGCATTTT
TRBJ2-5,NA,NA,TRBV6-1,CASSEDRGPRGETQYF,TGTGCCAGCAGTGAGGATCGGGGCCCTCGGGGGGAGACCCAGTACTTC
TRBJ2-7,NA,TRBD1,TRBV5-6,CASSLNSQGAYEQYF,TGTGCCAGCAGCCTCAATTCCCAGGGGGCTTACGAGCAGTACTTC
TRBJ1-2,NA,NA,TRBV5-5,CASSLSTTNYGYTF,TGTGCCAGCAGCCTATCCACCACTAACTATGGCTACACCTTC
TRBJ2-7,NA,TRBD1,TRBV19,CASRTRGPGLYEQYF,TGTGCCAGTAGGACCAGGGGGCCAGGGCTCTACGAGCAGTACTTC
TRBJ2-7,many,TRBD1,TRBV4-1,CASSAGTGGSPLGEQYF,TGCGCCAGCAGCGCTGGGACAGGGGGCTCCCCCCTGGGCGAGCAGTACTTC
TRBJ1-6,NA,TRBD1,TRBV9,CASSASGTDRSPLHF,TGTGCCAGCAGCGCCTCGGGGACAGATCGATCACCCCTCCACTTT
TRBJ2-1,once,NA,TRBV11-2,CASSSIRGPLYNEQFF,TGTGCCAGCAGCTCAATCAGGGGTCCCCTCTACAATGAGCAGTTCTTC
TRBJ2-2,few,NA,TRBV7-3,CASSPHWNTGELFF,TGTGCCAGCAGCCCCCATTGGAACACCGGGGAGCTGTTTTTT
TRBJ2-1,NA,TRBD1,TRBV24-1,CATSDQPTGSSNNEQFF,TGTGCCACCAGTGACCAGCCGACAGGGTCCTCTAACAATGAGCAGTTCTTC
TRBJ1-3,few,NA,TRBV7-2,CASSLVSSANSGNTIYF,TGTGCCAGCAGCTTAGTTAGCAGCGCGAACTCTGGAAACACCATATATTTT
TRBJ2-7,NA,TRBD2,TRBV18,CASSPRLAVRVNEQYF,TGTGCCAGCTCACCAAGGCTAGCGGTAAGAGTCAACGAGCAGTACTTC
TRBJ1-2,NA,TRBD1,TRBV25-1,CASSDPAGTGVLGYTF,TGTGCCAGCAGTGATCCGGCCGGGACAGGGGTTCTTGGCTACACCTTC